This T cell receptor beta chain was found in a study of OX40 agonist ivuxolimab in advanced cancers. The CDR3 spans 15 residues. The V end lost 3 bases, the J end lost 0 bases, and 10 bases lay between the germline ends. Germline V gene data show CDR1 as SGHAT and CDR2 as FQNNGV. Findings of the study overall: Clonal expansion was seen in CD4+ and CD8+ blood T cells by week 6 at 0.1 to 3.0 mg/kg.

Assay used: immunoSEQ multiplex PCR; TCRdb lists only in-frame clones, some missing. This table holds roughly 67,000 clones, approximately 88% found once. In the case of this clone: The target antigen is unknown.

The TCR originated in an adult with an advanced solid tumor such as melanoma, head and neck, liver or kidney cancer. The source was CD4+ or CD8+ T cells sorted from blood, collected in a trial of the OX40 agonist ivuxolimab. This chain joins TRBV11-2 and TRBJ2-3, with D possibly TRBD2 on 6 matching bases. CDR3 DNA: TGTGCCAGCAGCTTCGGAAGCGGGAGCACAGATACGCAGTATTTT. Translation: CASSFGSGSTDTQYF.